Here is one T cell receptor (beta chain) with its context. The data were taken from a study of CD8 T cells in Susac syndrome. Recently defined diagnostic criteria classed the Susac syndrome patients as definite or probable. A quantity of about 0.5 to 1 ug RNA underwent reverse transcription using random hexamers. A single record per CDR3 protein comes from TCRdb applying MiXCR to the immunoSEQ multiplex PCR reads. This sample has 200,000 to 250,000 distinct CDR3 sequences, with 94% found just once. The CDR3 is 14 residues long. The V and J ends lost 1 base and 7 bases respectively, with 13 bases between them. CDR1 is SEHNR and CDR2 is FQNEAQ in the germline V gene (reference sequence).

Input material: CD4+ T cells from PBMCs. V and J are TRBV7-9 and TRBJ1-1; possible D gene TRBD1, 6 bases. The source of this sequence is a human donor with Susac syndrome. The CDR3 sequence: CASSLGGGRDEAFF. CDR3 bases: TGTGCCAGCAGCTTAGGAGGGGGTCGAGATGAAGCTTTCTTT.